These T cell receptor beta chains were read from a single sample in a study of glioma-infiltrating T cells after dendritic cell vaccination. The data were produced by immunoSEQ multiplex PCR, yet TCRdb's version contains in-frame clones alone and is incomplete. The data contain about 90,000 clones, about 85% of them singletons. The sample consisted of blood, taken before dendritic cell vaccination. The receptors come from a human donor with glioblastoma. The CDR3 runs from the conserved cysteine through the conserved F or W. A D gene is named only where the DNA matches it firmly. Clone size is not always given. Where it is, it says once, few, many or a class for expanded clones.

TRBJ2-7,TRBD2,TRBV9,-,TGTGCCAGCAGCGTAGGTGGCAGCGGGACCTACGAGCAGTACTTC,CASSVGGSGTYEQYF
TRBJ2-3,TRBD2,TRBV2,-,TGTGCCAGCACGCGGGAGCCCCCCACAGATACGCAGTATTTT,CASTREPPTDTQYF
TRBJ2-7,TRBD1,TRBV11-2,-,TGTGCCAGCAGCCGAGGGGCCGGGACAGGGTACTTC,CASSRGAGTGYF
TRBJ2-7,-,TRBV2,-,TGTGCCAGCGGCCTTCAGCAGGGCCCCTACGAGCAGTACTTC,CASGLQQGPYEQYF
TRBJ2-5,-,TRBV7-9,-,TGTGCCAGCAGCGTCCCGACAGGGAGGCAAGAGACCCAGTACTTC,CASSVPTGRQETQYF
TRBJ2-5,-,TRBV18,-,TGTGCCAGCTCACCACAGGAGGGGACCCAGTACTTC,CASSPQEGTQYF
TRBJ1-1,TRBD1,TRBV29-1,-,TGCAGCGGGATCGGGACAGAGTCAGAAGCTTTCTTT,CSGIGTESEAFF
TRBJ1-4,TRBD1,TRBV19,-,TGTGCCAGTAGTGAATTGCCGGGACAGGGGGCTGGTAATGAAAAACTGTTTTTT,CASSELPGQGAGNEKLFF
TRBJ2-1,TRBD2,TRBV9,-,TGTGCCAGCGGAAGCGGGGGGGGCCCTGAGCAGTTCTTC,CASGSGGGPEQFF
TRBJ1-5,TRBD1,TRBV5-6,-,TGTGCCAGCAGCTACAGACAGGGATGGGAAAGCAATCAGCCCCAGCATTTT,CASSYRQGWESNQPQHF
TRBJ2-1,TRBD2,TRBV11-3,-,TGTGCCAGCAGCACGGGAGGTGTAGCGGGGGCTTACAATGAGCAGTTCTTC,CASSTGGVAGAYNEQFF
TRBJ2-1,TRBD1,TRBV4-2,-,TGTGCCAGCAGCCAAGAGACAGGGGGATCCTACAATGAGCAGTTCTTC,CASSQETGGSYNEQFF
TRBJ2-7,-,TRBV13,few,TGTGCCAGCAGCTCACTCAGGGCCTACGAGCAGTACTTC,CASSSLRAYEQYF
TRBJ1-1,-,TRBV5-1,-,TGCGCCAGCAGCTTGGGGCTCCTGAACACTGAAGCTTTCTTT,CASSLGLLNTEAFF
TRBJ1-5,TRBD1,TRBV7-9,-,TGTGCCAGCAGTCGGACAGGTGATAGCAATCAGCCCCAGCATTTT,CASSRTGDSNQPQHF
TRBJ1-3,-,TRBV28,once,TGTGCCAGCAGTTTATCGGGGGGCCCCTCTGGAAACACCATATATTTT,CASSLSGGPSGNTIYF
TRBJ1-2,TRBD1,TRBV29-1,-,TGCAGCGGTGGAGGACAGGGTTATGGCTACACCTTC,CSGGGQGYGYTF
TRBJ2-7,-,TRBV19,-,TGTGCCAGTAGTACATCAAGGGGATCCTCCTACGAGCAGTACTTC,CASSTSRGSSYEQYF
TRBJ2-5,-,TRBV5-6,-,TGTGCCAGCAGCGTCCTCCCCGGAGAGACCCAGTACTTC,CASSVLPGETQYF
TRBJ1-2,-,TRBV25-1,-,TGTGCCAGCCTGAGTAACTATGGCTACACCTTC,CASLSNYGYTF
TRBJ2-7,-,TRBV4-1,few,TGCGCCAGCAGACATTTAACAGCAGATGAGCAGTACTTC,CASRHLTADEQYF
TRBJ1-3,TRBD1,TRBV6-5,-,TGTGCCAGCAGCCCAGGGGGCTCTGGAAACACCATATATTTT,CASSPGGSGNTIYF
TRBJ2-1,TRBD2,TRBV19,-,TGTGCCAGTAGTTGGAAAGCGGGAGACCCCTACAATGAGCAGTTCTTC,CASSWKAGDPYNEQFF
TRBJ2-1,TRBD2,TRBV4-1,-,TGCGCCAGCAGCCGGCCGGGTGGCGGGGGGACCCGCTACAATGAGCAGTTCTTC,CASSRPGGGGTRYNEQFF
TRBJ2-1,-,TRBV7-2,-,TGTGCCAGCAGCTGGAGGGACGGTAATGAGCAGTTCTTC,CASSWRDGNEQFF
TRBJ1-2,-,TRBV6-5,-,TGTGCCAGCGGGCAGGGTACCGGCTACACCTTC,CASGQGTGYTF
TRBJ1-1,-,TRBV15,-,TGTGCCACCAGCCCAGAGATCAGCTGGGAGTGGCCCACTGAAGCTTTCTTT,CATSPEISWEWPTEAFF
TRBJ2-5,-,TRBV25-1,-,TGTGCCAGCAGTGAGGGAACTAGTGGCGTGGAGACCCAGTACTTC,CASSEGTSGVETQYF
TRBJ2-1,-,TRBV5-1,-,TGCGCCAGCAGCCCCCCCGCAGGTTACAATGAGCAGTTCTTC,CASSPPAGYNEQFF
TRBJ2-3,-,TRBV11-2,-,TGTGCCAGCAGCTTAGGAGTGGCAGGTGACACAGATACGCAGTATTTT,CASSLGVAGDTDTQYF
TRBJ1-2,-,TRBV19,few,TGTGCCAGTAGTATAGGACAGATACGCTACACCTTC,CASSIGQIRYTF
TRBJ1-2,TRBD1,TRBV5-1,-,TGCGCCAGCAGCATCGGGGACAGGGTCTCCGGCTACACCTTC,CASSIGDRVSGYTF
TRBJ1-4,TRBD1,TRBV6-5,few,TGTGCCAGCAGCTTTCCGGGACAGGGGGATGAAAAACTGTTTTTT,CASSFPGQGDEKLFF
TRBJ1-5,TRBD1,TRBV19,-,TGTGCCAGTAGTCACGACAGGGAGTATAGCAATCAGCCCCAGCATTTT,CASSHDREYSNQPQHF
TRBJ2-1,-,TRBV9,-,TGTGCCAGCAGCGTACTCGGCAATGAGCAGTTCTTC,CASSVLGNEQFF
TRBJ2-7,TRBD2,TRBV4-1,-,TGCGCCAGCAGCCAAGATACTAGCGGGAGTAGCTACGAGCAGTACTTC,CASSQDTSGSSYEQYF
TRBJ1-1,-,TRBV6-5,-,TGTGCCAGCAGTGGGACTCGGAACACTGAAGCTTTCTTT,CASSGTRNTEAFF
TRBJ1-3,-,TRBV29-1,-,TGCAGCGTTGGCCAGGGATGGGGAAACACCATATATTTT,CSVGQGWGNTIYF
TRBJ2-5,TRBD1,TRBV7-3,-,TGTGCCAGCAGCCTCACTTACGACAGGGTCGAGACCCAGTACTTC,CASSLTYDRVETQYF
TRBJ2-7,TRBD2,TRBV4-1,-,TGCGCCAGCAGCCAAGCCGGAGCGGGATACGAGCAGTACTTC,CASSQAGAGYEQYF
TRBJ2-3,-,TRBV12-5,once,TGTGCTAGTGGTTCCCCGGCAGATACGCAGTATTTT,CASGSPADTQYF
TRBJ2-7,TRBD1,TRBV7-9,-,TGTGCCAGCAGCGGGGAGCGGACAGGGATTGACGAGCAGTACTTC,CASSGERTGIDEQYF
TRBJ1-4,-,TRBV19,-,TGTGCCAGTAGTACCGGGGGTGCAACTAATGAAAAACTGTTTTTT,CASSTGGATNEKLFF
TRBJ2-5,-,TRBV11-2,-,TGTGCCAGCAGCTCACCGTGGGGGGTAGGGTTGGTGGAGACCCAGTACTTC,CASSSPWGVGLVETQYF
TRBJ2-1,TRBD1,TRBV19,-,TGTGCCAGTACCCCCCGGTCGGGACAGGCTTACAATGAGCAGTTCTTC,CASTPRSGQAYNEQFF
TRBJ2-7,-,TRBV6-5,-,TGTGCCAGCAGCCCGGAGGGGAGCTCCTACGAGCAGTACTTC,CASSPEGSSYEQYF
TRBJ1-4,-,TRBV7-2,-,TGTGCCAGCAGCCAAGGGCCAGGGGATGAAAAACTGTTTTTT,CASSQGPGDEKLFF
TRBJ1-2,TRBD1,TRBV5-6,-,TGTGCCAGCAGCAGCCGGGACAGTAACTATGGCTACACCTTC,CASSSRDSNYGYTF
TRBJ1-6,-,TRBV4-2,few,TGTGCCAGCAGCCAAGATAGAAGAGGGAATTCACCCCTCCACTTT,CASSQDRRGNSPLHF